Shown below are 32 T cell receptor beta chains from a single sample sequenced in a study of T cell responses to AZD1222 COVID-19 vaccine. Repertoires were generated with immunoSEQ multiplex PCR, while TCRdb's copy carries only in-frame clones and drops some. The sample holds roughly 190,000 clones, approximately 90% seen once. The source was peripheral blood, collected 28 days after the second AZD1222 dose. The receptors were sampled from an adult who received the AZD1222 COVID-19 vaccine.

The gene calls are TRBV18 and TRBJ2-1; 10 positions agree with TRBD1. The CDR3 runs to 16 residues. V shed 6 bases, J shed 7 bases, and the junction held 12 bases outside the gene matches. CDR1 is KGHSH and CDR2 is LQKENI in the germline V gene. The CDR3 loop reads CASSPTGTGDGNEQFF. The DNA of the CDR3 is TGTGCCAGCTCCCCCACCGGGACAGGGGATGGGAATGAGCAGTTCTTC.

This clone appeared a few times. The chain carries TRBV7-9 and TRBJ1-1; weak D call: TRBD1 (5 bases). V dropped 7 bases and J dropped 7 bases, with 28 bases sitting between them. The CDR3 length is 17 residues. The germline CDR1 and CDR2 sequences are SEHNR and FQNEAQ (reference sequence). DNA for the CDR3: TGTGCCAGCATCCCACCCCCACTCTCCGACAGTACAAGTGAAGCTTTCTTT. Translation gives CASIPPPLSDSTSEAFF. Full variable domain (outside the CDR3, taken from reference TRBV7-9 and TRBJ1-1): DTGVSQNPRHKITKRGQNVTFRCDPISEHNRLYWYRQTLGQGPEFLTYFQNEAQLEKSRLLSDRFSAERPKGSFSTLEIQRTEQGDSAMYLCASIPPPLSDSTSEAFFGQGTRLTVV.

The genes are TRBV24-1 and TRBJ2-2, with D unclear. The germline V and J ends were trimmed by 7 bases and 2 bases, with 25 bases remaining between them. CDR1 is KGHDR and CDR2 is SFDVKD in the germline V gene. The CDR3 extends over 19 amino acids. CDR3 in DNA: TGTGCCACCAGCCTAAGCTTTCCTACCAACCGGAGAAACACCGGGGAGCTGTTTTTT. Amino acids: CATSLSFPTNRRNTGELFF.

V gene TRBV7-2 combines with J gene TRBJ2-3, with 7 bases fitting TRBD1. The CDR3 runs 15 residues. With V trimmed by 5 bases and J by 0 bases, 5 bases remained unmatched. Germline V CDR1 and CDR2: SGHTA, FQGNSA. The CDR3 coding sequence is TGTGCCAGCAGCCAACGACAGGGTAGCACAGATACGCAGTATTTT. Encoded protein: CASSQRQGSTDTQYF.

The rearrangement joins TRBV6-2 or TRBV6-3 to TRBJ2-5; D gene unclear. Germline lookup yields CDR1 MNHEY and CDR2 SVGEGT. Trimming pared 5 bases from V and 2 bases from J, leaving 15 bases between. This CDR3 spans 15 amino acids. The CDR3 sequence is CASSQGPWSQETQYF. CDR3 sequence (DNA): TGTGCCAGCAGTCAAGGGCCTTGGTCACAAGAGACCCAGTACTTC.

The genes are TRBV5-1 and TRBJ2-3; possible D gene TRBD1, 6 bases. V shed 5 bases and J shed 3 bases, with 16 bases lying between them. Germline V gene lookup returns CDR1 SGHRS and CDR2 YFSETQ. This CDR3 is built from 15 residues. The CDR3 bases are TGCGCCAGCAGTACCCCCGGGACACTTACAGATACGCAGTATTTT. Its translation is CASSTPGTLTDTQYF.

This chain joins TRBV10-3 and TRBJ1-3; unclear D gene. Trimming took off 4 bases at V and 0 bases at J, with 10 bases between the two ends. CDR3 size: 15 residues. Germline CDR1 reads ENHRY; CDR2 reads SYGVKD. CDR3 coding DNA: TGTGCCATCAGTGGGCAGGTGGTCTCTGGAAACACCATATATTTT. It translates to CAISGQVVSGNTIYF.

The V call is TRBV28, the J call TRBJ2-7; 13 nucleotides match TRBD2. The CDR3 has 14 residues. Per the germline V gene, CDR1 is MDHEN and CDR2 is SYDVKM. V dropped 5 bases and J dropped 9; count of bases not matched to a gene: 7. CDR3 sequence reads: CASSGTSGTFGQYF. In DNA, the CDR3 is TGTGCCAGCAGTGGGACTAGCGGGACCTTCGGGCAGTACTTC. The full variable domain, rest sourced from reference TRBV28 and TRBJ2-7, is DVKVTQSSRYLVKRTGEKVFLECVQDMDHENMFWYRQDPGLGLRLIYFSYDVKMKEKGDIPEGYSVSREKKERFSLILESASTNQTSMYLCASSGTSGTFGQYFGPGTRLTVT.

The J gene is TRBJ2-2, the V gene TRBV10-1; D not certain. V was trimmed by 2 bases and J by 1 base, leaving 17 bases between them. CDR3 length: 18 amino acids. CDR1 WNHNN and CDR2 SYGVQD come from the germline V gene (reference sequence). CDR3 sequence reads: CASSEPPRANLNTGELFF. For the CDR3, the DNA is TGCGCCAGCAGTGAGCCTCCTCGAGCGAATCTGAACACCGGGGAGCTGTTTTTT.

This chain joins TRBV7-9 and TRBJ1-2; D gene unclear. Trimming removed 5 bases from V and 2 bases from J, with 3 bases in between. The length of the CDR3 is 11 residues. From germline, CDR1 is SEHNR and CDR2 FQNEAQ (reference sequence). CDR3 in amino acids: CASSANYGYTF. DNA for the CDR3: TGTGCCAGCAGCGCGAACTATGGCTACACCTTC.

The chain links TRBV20-1 to TRBJ2-2; 9 positions match TRBD2. This CDR3 region has 15 residues. In germline, CDR1 is DFQATT, CDR2 SNEGSKA (reference sequence). V was pared by 3 bases and J by 6 bases, with 8 bases of the junction left unmatched. CDR3 residues: CSASAPGLAPGELFF. The CDR3 nucleotides read TGCAGTGCTAGTGCTCCGGGACTAGCCCCCGGGGAGCTGTTTTTT.

This chain links TRBV27 with TRBJ2-1, with TRBD1 matching 10 bases. The germline V gene has CDR1 MNHEY and CDR2 SMNVEV (reference sequence). Trimming removed 8 bases from V and 5 bases from J; junction bases left unmatched: 9. There are 15 residues in the CDR3. Written as DNA, the CDR3 is TGTGCCAGCTCAACTCCCGGGACAGGGGACAATGAGCAGTTCTTC. Translated, it gives CASSTPGTGDNEQFF.

The rearrangement joins TRBV2 to TRBJ1-5, with TRBD1 as a possible D gene (5 bases). The CDR3 is made up of 15 amino acids. Deletions cut 4 bases from V and 5 bases from J, with 15 bases between. The germline gives CDR1 SNHLY, CDR2 FYNNEI. The CDR3: CASSVRDRGDQPQHF. The CDR3 nucleotides read TGTGCCAGCAGTGTAAGGGACCGGGGCGATCAGCCCCAGCATTTT.

V usage is TRBV6-6 and J usage is TRBJ1-4; D call uncertain. The ends were cut back, 7 bases at V and 4 bases at J, with 10 bases in the middle. The CDR3 has 13 amino acids. The germline gives CDR1 MNHNY, CDR2 SVGAGI (reference sequence). The CDR3 DNA reads as TGTGCCAGCACCACGGGAATTAATGAAAAACTGTTTTTT. This sequence encodes CASTTGINEKLFF.

This clone was seen only a few times. This chain joins TRBV30 and TRBJ1-2, with D possibly matching TRBD1 (5 bases). CDR3 length: 14 residues. Germline V gene data show CDR1 as GTSNPN and CDR2 as SVGIG (reference sequence). V was clipped by 1 base and J by 6 bases, with 15 bases between them. The CDR3 protein is CAWSGGTPGHGYTF. CDR3 nucleotides: TGTGCCTGGAGTGGCGGGACGCCTGGTCATGGCTACACCTTC.

The chain recombines TRBV5-4 with TRBJ2-3; D may match TRBD1 or TRBD2 (5 bases each). Germline CDR1 and CDR2: SGHNT and YYREEE (reference sequence). V was trimmed by 4 bases and J by 2 bases, leaving 8 bases between them. This CDR3 region has 13 residues. This CDR3 is CASSPGTTDTQYF. CDR3 bases: TGTGCCAGCAGCCCCGGGACCACAGATACGCAGTATTTT.

The chain joins TRBV28 to TRBJ1-3; D is undetermined. Trimming left V 3 bases short and J 0 bases short, with 9 bases between. Germline V gene sequence: CDR1 MDHEN, CDR2 SYDVKM. The CDR3 sequence is 15 residues long. DNA for the CDR3: TGTGCCAGCAGTTTGCCCCTCCTCTCTGGAAACACCATATATTTT. Its protein product is CASSLPLLSGNTIYF.

The chain links TRBV11-2 to TRBJ1-3; D not resolved. The germline V and J ends were trimmed by 1 base and 0 bases, with 7 bases remaining between them. Per the germline V gene, CDR1 is SGHAT and CDR2 is FQNNGV. The CDR3 length is 15 residues. The chain's CDR3 is CASSLGLPSGNTIYF. CDR3 coding DNA: TGTGCCAGCAGCTTAGGACTACCCTCTGGAAACACCATATATTTT. The whole variable domain, filled in from reference TRBV11-2 and TRBJ1-3, reads EAGVAQSPRYKIIEKRQSVAFWCNPISGHATLYWYQQILGQGPKLLIQFQNNGVVDDSQLPKDRFSAERLKGVDSTLKIQPAKLEDSAVYLCASSLGLPSGNTIYFGEGSWLTVV.

The rearrangement joins TRBV2 to TRBJ1-1; perhaps TRBD1 as D (5 bases). The V end was cut by 8 bases, the J end by 10 bases, with 20 bases between. The V gene's germline CDR1 is SNHLY and CDR2 FYNNEI. The length of the CDR3 is 13 residues. This CDR3 reads CASLIWGESGAFF. The CDR3 nucleotides are TGTGCCAGCCTTATTTGGGGGGAGAGTGGAGCTTTCTTT.

This chain links TRBV29-1 with TRBJ2-7; 12 bases align to TRBD2. The germline V gene encodes CDR1 SQVTM and CDR2 ANQGSEA. The junction had 10 bases not matched to a gene; V was cut back by 3 bases and J by 7 bases. The CDR3 extends over 15 amino acids. CDR3 coding DNA: TGCAGCGTTGAGGACAGACTAGCGGGAGTGAATGAGCAGTACTTC. Its translation: CSVEDRLAGVNEQYF.

This chain links TRBV5-6 with TRBJ1-6, with a possible D match to TRBD1 (5 bases). This CDR3 is built from 19 residues. The V gene's germline CDR1 is SGHDT and CDR2 YYEEEE. With 4 bases removed from V and 8 bases from J, the gap between germline ends came to 28 bases. The CDR3 region is CASSPGVVRDEERYSPLHF. The CDR3, as DNA: TGTGCCAGCAGCCCCGGGGTAGTGCGGGACGAGGAAAGGTATTCACCCCTCCACTTT.

The gene calls are TRBV5-1 and TRBJ1-3; 8 bases align to TRBD1. Per germline, CDR1 SGHRS and CDR2 YFSETQ. The CDR3 is 15 amino acids. The V and J ends lost 0 bases and 3 bases, in that order; junction bases with no gene match: 2. The CDR3 is CASSLEDRVGNTIYF. CDR3 nucleotide sequence: TGCGCCAGCAGCTTGGAGGACAGGGTTGGAAACACCATATATTTT.

The chain combines TRBV9 with TRBJ1-1, with D hard to call. V dropped 4 bases and J dropped 0 bases, with 13 bases sitting between them. This CDR3 is 15 amino acids long. CDR1 is SGDLS and CDR2 is YYNGEE in the germline V gene. The CDR3 protein is CASSSRAGLNTEAFF. The CDR3 DNA sequence: TGTGCCAGCAGCTCCCGGGCGGGTTTGAACACTGAAGCTTTCTTT.

This rearrangement joins TRBV29-1 to TRBJ2-1, with D maybe TRBD1 (5 bases). The CDR3 has 13 residues. Germline CDR1 and CDR2: SQVTM and ANQGSEA. The germline V and J ends were trimmed by 7 bases and 6 bases, with 16 bases remaining between them. CDR3 DNA sequence: TGCAGCGCCCCAGGTGGGGCATTCAATGAGCAGTTCTTC. Amino acid sequence: CSAPGGAFNEQFF.

This sequence joins TRBV2 and TRBJ1-1; 7 bases match TRBD1. The germline V gene has CDR1 SNHLY and CDR2 FYNNEI. CDR3 length: 14 amino acids. Trimming removed 7 bases from V and 0 bases from J; junction bases left unmatched: 5. For the CDR3, the DNA is TGTGCCAGCAACGGGGACAGCCTGAACACTGAAGCTTTCTTT. Residues: CASNGDSLNTEAFF.

This chain's CDR3 is CASSLVRGASGELFF. For the CDR3, the DNA is TGTGCCAGCAGTTTAGTCCGAGGGGCGAGCGGGGAGCTGTTTTTT. The chain has TRBV27 and TRBJ2-2; D may match TRBD1 or TRBD2 (5 bases each). CDR1 and CDR2 (germline): MNHEY, SMNVEV (reference sequence). Trimming pared 2 bases from V and 7 bases from J, leaving 14 bases between. The CDR3 consists of 15 residues.

This clone was counted a single time. The chain recombines TRBV19 with TRBJ2-7; 8 bases fit TRBD1. Unmatched junction bases numbered 9, after V lost 4 bases and J lost 10 bases. Looked up from germline, CDR1 is LNHDA and CDR2 is SQIVND (reference sequence). The CDR3 length is 13 residues. CDR3: CASSRGQGGFQYF. The CDR3 coding sequence is TGTGCCAGTAGTAGAGGACAGGGAGGTTTTCAGTACTTC.

The chain is built from TRBV7-9 and TRBJ1-4, with 8 nucleotides matching TRBD1. J was trimmed by 4 bases and V by 6 bases; bases with no gene match: 7. The CDR3 is made up of 15 amino acids. CDR1 is SEHNR, CDR2 FQNEAQ, per germline (reference sequence). This CDR3 reads CASRGGQAINEKLFF. The CDR3 coding sequence is TGTGCCAGCAGAGGGGGACAGGCGATTAATGAAAAACTGTTTTTT.

The V gene is TRBV3-1 (or the pseudogene TRBV3-2), the J gene TRBJ1-1; possible D gene TRBD1, 6 bases. Trimming removed 4 bases at V and 2 bases at J, with 14 bases between. CDR3 length: 15 amino acids. The germline gives CDR1 LGHDT, CDR2 YNNKEL (reference sequence). CDR3: CASSRSGGQNTEAFF. CDR3 sequence (DNA): TGTGCCAGCAGCCGAAGCGGGGGACAAAACACTGAAGCTTTCTTT.

The V gene is TRBV6-2 or TRBV6-3, the J gene TRBJ2-7; D might be TRBD2 (6 bases). This CDR3 has 15 amino acids. Germline CDR1 and CDR2: MNHEY and SVGEGT. V lost 0 bases and J 4 bases, leaving 13 bases between the germline ends. The CDR3 region is CASSYSGGPFYEQYF. CDR3 nucleotides: TGTGCCAGCAGTTACTCGGGAGGACCCTTTTACGAGCAGTACTTC.

The V gene is TRBV28, the J gene TRBJ1-2; a possible D gene is TRBD1 (5 bases). The CDR3 sequence is 15 residues long. Germline CDR1 MDHEN, CDR2 SYDVKM. The germline V and J ends were trimmed by 5 bases and 4 bases, with 17 bases remaining between them. CDR3 protein: CASSVGRGDSYGYTF. CDR3 nucleotides: TGTGCCAGCAGTGTAGGTAGGGGAGACAGCTATGGCTACACCTTC.

This rearrangement joins TRBV12-3 or TRBV12-4 to TRBJ1-2, with D uncertain. V was shortened by 2 bases and J by 8 bases, with 9 bases between the two germline ends. The CDR3 runs 12 residues. As DNA, the CDR3 is TGTGCCAGCAGTTTAATCAGATCCGGCTACACCTTC. This encodes CASSLIRSGYTF.